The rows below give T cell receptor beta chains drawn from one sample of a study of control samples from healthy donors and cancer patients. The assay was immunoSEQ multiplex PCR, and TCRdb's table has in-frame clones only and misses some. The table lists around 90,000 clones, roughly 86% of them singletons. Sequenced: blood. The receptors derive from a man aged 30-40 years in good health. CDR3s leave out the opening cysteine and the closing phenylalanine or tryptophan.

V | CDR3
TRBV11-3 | ASSLRGTSGYEQY
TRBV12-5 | ASGWNRIMGTNTEAF
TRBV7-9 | ASSFRERNTEAF
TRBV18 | ASHAGRAYPVGELF
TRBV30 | AWTMDSHYGYT
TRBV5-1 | ASSLVGGGADEKLF
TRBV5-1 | ASSPQGASNQPQH
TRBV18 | ASSSGTNTGELF
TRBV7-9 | ASSQGQKNGELF
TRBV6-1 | ASSELWDNYGYT
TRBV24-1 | ATSDFTGVREKLF
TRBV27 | ASFNSGGPGPHGYT
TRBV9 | ASSVFGQGGYNEQF
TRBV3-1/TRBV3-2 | ASSQTGGRGNSPLH
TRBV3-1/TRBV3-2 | ASRMGLAGAETQY
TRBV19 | ASRLGNYGYT
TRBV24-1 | TQGMNTEAF
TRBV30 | AWGRPQNTEAF
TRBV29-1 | SGWTGGNTGELF
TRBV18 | ASSRGLRTGELF
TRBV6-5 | ASFSPMNEKLF
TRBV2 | ASTDGPNYGYT
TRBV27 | ASTNLKLGQGAWEQF
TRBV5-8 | ASSLTNQETQY
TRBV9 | ASSPGTILTDTQY
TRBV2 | ASREGQGAGQPQH
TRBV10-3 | AISVSRTANSPLH
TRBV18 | ASSPTSGPQNSPLH
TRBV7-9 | ASSSTTGTSGGHGEQF
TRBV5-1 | ASSLGMDYEQY
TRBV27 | ASSLSEGGGYT
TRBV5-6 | ASSPNRGFSYNEQF
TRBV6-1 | ASSEGKRDTQY
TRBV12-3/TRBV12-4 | ASRENTGELF
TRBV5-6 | ASSLRAYNQPQH
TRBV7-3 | ASSSGTSPNEQF
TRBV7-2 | ASSPVAGAVYQETQY
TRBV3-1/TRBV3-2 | ASSPVPNQPQH
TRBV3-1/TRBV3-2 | ASSQDRNQPQH
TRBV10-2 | ASPEGAGYSNQPQH
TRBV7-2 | ASSRRGAHTF
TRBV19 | ASSAEDYGYT
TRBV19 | ASSSRTGDFYEQY